These T cell receptor beta chains were read from a single sample in a study of neurological immune-mediated disorders. TCRdb called the 5' RACE reads again in MiXCR, with one record for every CDR3 protein. The top ten clones hold about 2.8% of a sample with roughly 70,000 distinct CDR3 sequences, around 5.5% of them seen once. The specimen sequenced was PBMCs. The receptors come from a young woman with multiple sclerosis. CDR3s include the opening cysteine and the closing phenylalanine or tryptophan.

V gene	J gene	CDR3 protein
TRBV5-5	TRBJ2-6	CASGARGDLPGANVLTF
TRBV6-1	TRBJ1-2	CASSEGDGYTF
TRBV9	TRBJ2-1	CASSTGTVYNEQFF
TRBV7-8	TRBJ1-5	CASSWTLDRGDQPQNF
TRBV20-1	TRBJ2-7	CSALLDRQKYF
TRBV27	TRBJ2-7	CASSFSGTYSYEQYF
TRBV20-1	TRBJ2-3	CSASSSGGSDTQYF
TRBV20-1	TRBJ2-7	CSAREQGFGEQYF
TRBV5-1	TRBJ2-7	CASSTGTSGYEQYF
TRBV20-1	TRBJ2-7	CSAMAGKYEQYF
TRBV20-1	TRBJ2-3	CSAIGGGTTDTQYF
TRBV20-1	TRBJ2-3	CSALKGVGTDTQYF
TRBV7-9	TRBJ2-2	CASSDIAGALGPLTGELFF
TRBV6-2/TRBV6-3	TRBJ2-1	CASSQTSVKFF
TRBV7-2	TRBJ2-5	CASSLGGLGETQYF
TRBV7-9	TRBJ2-5	CASSLGDREKETQYF
TRBV4-1	TRBJ1-1	CASSQAGVRVDTEAFF
TRBV11-2	TRBJ1-3	CASSTGTVGNTIYF
TRBV12-3/TRBV12-4	TRBJ2-7	CASSPGMALDF
TRBV20-1	TRBJ2-3	CSATDTAPDTQYF
TRBV20-1	TRBJ1-1	CSASGSGGLYTEAFF
TRBV10-3	TRBJ2-2	CAISESTNIGNTGELFF
TRBV9	TRBJ2-5	CASSTTGNSVETQYF
TRBV20-1	TRBJ2-7	CSAAGESYEQYF
TRBV20-1	TRBJ2-3	CSAWDRVTDTQYF
TRBV6-5	TRBJ1-2	CASSYADRAGYTF
TRBV3-1	TRBJ2-2	CASSPPGWRGKTGELFF
TRBV12-3/TRBV12-4	TRBJ1-1	CASRPDTGGLNTEAFF
TRBV20-1	TRBJ1-1	CSARVAGPNTEAFF
TRBV20-1	TRBJ2-1	CSARWGTANNEQFF
TRBV7-9	TRBJ2-4	CASSSHGTDQNIQYF
TRBV5-6	TRBJ2-5	CASSAARGETQYF
TRBV27	TRBJ2-7	CASSVKKGTHEQYF
TRBV6-5	TRBJ1-5	CATRGQGRQPQHF
TRBV5-1	TRBJ2-7	CASSFGHGAYEQYF
TRBV4-2	TRBJ1-4	CASSQGEEGAEKLFF
TRBV7-9	TRBJ1-6	CASSYTQGSPLHF
TRBV5-5	TRBJ2-5	CASSTGLAETQYF
TRBV7-3	TRBJ2-1	CASSSLGAGQSEQFF
TRBV20-1	TRBJ1-5	CSARGNPTVEPQHF
TRBV20-1	TRBJ2-5	CSARRQGQETQYF
TRBV5-1	TRBJ1-4	CASSPAERGREKLFF
TRBV5-1	TRBJ1-1	CASSLGHRNTEAFF
TRBV20-1	TRBJ1-1	CSASGDITEAFF
TRBV7-6	TRBJ2-7	CASSKSTGGGPPSYEQYF
TRBV9	TRBJ2-3	CASSVVQGSDTQYF
TRBV20-1	TRBJ2-3	CSASVLAKSTDTQYF
TRBV6-5	TRBJ1-5	CASRQEGNQPQHF
TRBV20-1	TRBJ1-6	CSAQQGARDSPLNF
TRBV20-1	TRBJ1-2	CSARDLGTSDNYGYTF